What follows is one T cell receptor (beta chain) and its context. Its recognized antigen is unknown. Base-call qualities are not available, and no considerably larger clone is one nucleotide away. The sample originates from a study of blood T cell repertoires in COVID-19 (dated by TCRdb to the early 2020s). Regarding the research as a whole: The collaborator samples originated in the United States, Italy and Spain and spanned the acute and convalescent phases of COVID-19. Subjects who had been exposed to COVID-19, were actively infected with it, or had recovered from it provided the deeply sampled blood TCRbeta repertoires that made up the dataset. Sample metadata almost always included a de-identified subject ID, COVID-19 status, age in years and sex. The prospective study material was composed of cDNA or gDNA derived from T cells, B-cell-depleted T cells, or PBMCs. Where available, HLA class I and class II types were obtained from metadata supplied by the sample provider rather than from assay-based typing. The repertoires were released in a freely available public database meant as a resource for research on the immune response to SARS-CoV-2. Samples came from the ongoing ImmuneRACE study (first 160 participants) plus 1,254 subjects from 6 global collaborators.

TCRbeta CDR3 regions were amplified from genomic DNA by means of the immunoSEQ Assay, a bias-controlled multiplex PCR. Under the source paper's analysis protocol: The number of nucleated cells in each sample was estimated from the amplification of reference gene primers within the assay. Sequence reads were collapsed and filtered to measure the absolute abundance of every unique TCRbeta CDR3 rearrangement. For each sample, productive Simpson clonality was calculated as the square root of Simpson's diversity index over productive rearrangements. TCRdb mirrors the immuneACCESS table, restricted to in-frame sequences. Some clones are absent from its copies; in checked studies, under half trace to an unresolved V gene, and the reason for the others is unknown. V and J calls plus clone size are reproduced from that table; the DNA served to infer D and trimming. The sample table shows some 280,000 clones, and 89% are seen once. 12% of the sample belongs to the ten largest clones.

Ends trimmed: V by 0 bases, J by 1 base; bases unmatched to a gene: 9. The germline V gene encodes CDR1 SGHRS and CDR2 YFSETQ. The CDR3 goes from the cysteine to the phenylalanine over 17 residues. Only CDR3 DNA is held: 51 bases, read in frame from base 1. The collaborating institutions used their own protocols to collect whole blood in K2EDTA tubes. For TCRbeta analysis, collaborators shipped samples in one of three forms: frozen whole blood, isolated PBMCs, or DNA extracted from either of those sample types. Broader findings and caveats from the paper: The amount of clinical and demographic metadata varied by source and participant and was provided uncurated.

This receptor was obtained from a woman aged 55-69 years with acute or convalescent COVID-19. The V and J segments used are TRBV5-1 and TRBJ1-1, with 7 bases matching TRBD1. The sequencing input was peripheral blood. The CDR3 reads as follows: CASSLALRGRENTEAFF. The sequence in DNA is TGCGCCAGCAGCTTGGCCCTAAGGGGGCGAGAGAACACTGAAGCTTTCTTT.